The next 19 T cell receptor beta chains were all read from a single sample in a study of T-cell memory formation after mild COVID-19. Via MiXCR, TCRdb re-called the 5' RACE reads, giving one row per CDR3 protein. The data hold under 110,000 distinct CDR3 sequences, with 9.5% to 15% observed a single time. Sequencing was done on a sample of PBMCs or a T cell subset sorted from them (not recorded which). The origin of the receptors is an adult woman who had mild COVID-19 (a few samples of this study predate the infection). Cell type and time point are not known.

This clonotype turned up a few times. V usage is TRBV6-4 and J usage is TRBJ2-3, with a tentative D call TRBD1 (5 bases). Germline V lookup: CDR1 MRHNA, CDR2 SNTAGT. Trimming stripped 2 bases from V and 1 base from J, with 13 bases between. The CDR3 runs 16 residues. The CDR3 here is CASSDRTTRGTDTQYF. In nucleotides, the CDR3 is TGTGCCAGCAGTGACAGGACAACAAGGGGCACAGATACGCAGTATTTT.

In its sample, this clonotype was seen a few times. The chain couples TRBV20-1 to TRBJ1-1; tentative D call: TRBD1 (6 bases). This CDR3 has 16 residues. The V gene's germline CDR1 is DFQATT and CDR2 SNEGSKA (reference sequence). V lost 3 bases, J lost 3 bases, and 20 bases lay in between. The CDR3 is CSASGQPRGVDTEAFF. CDR3 nucleotide sequence: TGCAGTGCTAGCGGACAGCCCCGGGGAGTGGACACTGAAGCTTTCTTT.

The chain links TRBV27 to TRBJ1-6; 7 bases align to TRBD1. With V trimmed by 6 bases and J by 13 bases, 9 bases remained unmatched. Germline CDR1 and CDR2: MNHEY and SMNVEV (reference sequence). The CDR3 has 13 amino acids. The CDR3 loop reads CASRRGRVTPLHF. CDR3 bases: TGTGCCAGCAGGAGGGGGCGAGTAACCCCCCTCCACTTT.

J is TRBJ2-2 and V is TRBV7-9; 7 nucleotides align to TRBD1. V trimming: 2 bases; J trimming: 1 base; junction bases outside the gene matches: 13. The CDR3 loop spans 19 amino acids. From germline, CDR1 is SEHNR and CDR2 FQNEAQ (reference sequence). In nucleotides, the CDR3 is TGTGCCAGCAGCTTATCCCCCAAGGAAACAGGGGTGAACACCGGGGAGCTGTTTTTT. Protein product: CASSLSPKETGVNTGELFF.

There are many counts of this clonotype. V usage is TRBV27 and J usage is TRBJ2-1; D gene ambiguous. V was cut by 5 bases and J by 2 bases, with 13 bases left in between. Germline-derived CDR1 and CDR2 are MNHEY and SMNVEV (reference sequence). The CDR3 has 15 residues. CDR3 sequence: CASSPGGRPYNEQFF. The CDR3 nucleotides read TGTGCCAGCAGTCCCGGCGGTAGGCCCTACAATGAGCAGTTCTTC.

The chain has TRBV7-6 and TRBJ2-3; D not resolved. V lost 3 bases and J 1 base, leaving 11 bases between the germline ends. In germline, CDR1 is SGHVS, CDR2 FNYEAQ. There are 15 residues in the CDR3. In DNA form, the CDR3 reads TGTGCCAGCAGCTTTTTAGGTGCACGCACAGATACGCAGTATTTT. Protein: CASSFLGARTDTQYF. The whole variable domain, remainder taken from reference TRBV7-6 and TRBJ2-3, is GAGVSQSPRYKVTKRGQDVALRCDPISGHVSLYWYRQALGQGPEFLTYFNYEAQQDKSGLPNDRFSAERPEGSISTLTIQRTEQRDSAMYRCASSFLGARTDTQYFGPGTRLTVL.

In its sample, this clonotype was seen a few times. This chain connects TRBV10-3 to TRBJ2-2; D is unclear. This CDR3 region has 17 residues. The ends were cut back, 2 bases at V and 5 bases at J, with 18 bases in the middle. Germline CDR1 reads ENHRY; CDR2 reads SYGVKD. The CDR3 DNA reads as TGTGCCATCAGTGAGGTTACTGGGATAAAGAATACCGGGGAGCTGTTTTTT. This codes for CAISEVTGIKNTGELFF.

The rearrangement joins TRBV7-6 to TRBJ2-2; 8 bases map to TRBD1. CDR1 and CDR2 (germline): SGHVS, FNYEAQ. This CDR3 has 16 residues. With 1 base clipped from V and 1 base from J, the junction kept 2 bases outside the gene matches. For the CDR3, the DNA is TGTGCCAGCAGCTTAGAGGGGACAGGGAACACCGGGGAGCTGTTTTTT. It encodes CASSLEGTGNTGELFF. Combining the CDR3 with reference TRBV7-6 and TRBJ2-2 gives the whole variable domain GAGVSQSPRYKVTKRGQDVALRCDPISGHVSLYWYRQALGQGPEFLTYFNYEAQQDKSGLPNDRFSAERPEGSISTLTIQRTEQRDSAMYRCASSLEGTGNTGELFFGEGSRLTVL.

This rearrangement joins TRBV9 to TRBJ2-2; tentative D call: TRBD1 (5 bases). Trimming took 4 bases from V and 5 from J, leaving 18 bases between them. The length of the CDR3 is 16 residues. Per germline, CDR1 SGDLS and CDR2 YYNGEE. DNA of the CDR3: TGTGCCAGCAGCCCACGACCGGCCGGACATACCGGGGAGCTGTTTTTT. This translates into CASSPRPAGHTGELFF.

The V and J genes are TRBV18 and TRBJ2-2, with TRBD2 identical over 9 bases. The trim removed 2 bases at V and 7 bases at J, leaving 8 bases unmatched. CDR1 and CDR2 from the germline V gene are KGHSH and LQKENI. The CDR3 is made up of 16 amino acids. The DNA of the CDR3 is TGTGCCAGCTCACCATACGCGGGAGGGCCGAACGGGGAGCTGTTTTTT. Translating it yields CASSPYAGGPNGELFF.

This clonotype was seen a few times. This rearrangement joins TRBV20-1 to TRBJ2-7; 7 bases match TRBD1. The V segment lost 4 bases and the J segment 4 bases; nucleotides outside the gene matches: 10. The CDR3 covers 14 residues. Germline CDR1 reads DFQATT; CDR2 reads SNEGSKA (reference sequence). CDR3 sequence (DNA): TGCAGTGCTATTGGGACAGATATTTCTTACGAGCAGTACTTC. It encodes CSAIGTDISYEQYF.

This chain links TRBV3-1 with TRBJ2-7; D gene unclear. Germline V CDR1 and CDR2: LGHDT, YNNKEL (reference sequence). The CDR3 covers 14 residues. Trimming removed 1 base from V and 1 base from J, with 8 bases in between. The CDR3 is CASSQVLNSYEQYF. Written as DNA, the CDR3 is TGTGCCAGCAGCCAAGTTCTGAATTCCTACGAGCAGTACTTC.

V usage is TRBV9 and J usage is TRBJ2-1; D is perhaps TRBD2 (7 bases). The CDR3 is made up of 15 amino acids. The V gene's germline CDR1 is SGDLS and CDR2 YYNGEE. The V end was cut by 0 bases, the J end by 6 bases, with 13 bases between. The CDR3 DNA reads TGTGCCAGCAGCGTAGCTACAGGGAGGGGCAATGAGCAGTTCTTC. As protein: CASSVATGRGNEQFF. The full variable domain, in which reference TRBV9 and TRBJ2-1 provide the parts outside the CDR3, is DSGVTQTPKHLITATGQRVTLRCSPRSGDLSVYWYQQSLDQGLQFLIQYYNGEERAKGNILERFSAQQFPDLHSELNLSSLELGDSALYFCASSVATGRGNEQFFGPGTRLTVL.

This clonotype was detected many times. This CDR3 is CASSLGLAGGNEQFF. CDR3 DNA sequence: TGTGCCAGCAGCTTAGGACTAGCGGGGGGCAATGAGCAGTTCTTC. The chain couples TRBV7-2 to TRBJ2-1, with 13 bases that match TRBD2. V was pared by 1 base and J by 6 bases, with 0 bases of the junction left unmatched. The CDR3 runs to 15 residues. Germline CDR1 and CDR2: SGHTA and FQGNSA.

The V call is TRBV13, the J call TRBJ2-2; 9 bases map to TRBD1. The CDR3 loop spans 15 amino acids. V gave up 3 bases and J gave up 7 bases; unmatched junction bases: 6. Germline V lookup: CDR1 PRHDT, CDR2 FYEKMQ (reference sequence). The CDR3 bases are TGTGCCAGCAGCTTTGTGGGACAGGGAATCGGGGAGCTGTTTTTT. This codes for CASSFVGQGIGELFF.

V is TRBV20-1 and J is TRBJ2-6; D not certain. There are 16 residues in the CDR3. Germline CDR1 reads DFQATT; CDR2 reads SNEGSKA (reference sequence). The ends were cut back, 0 bases at V and 0 bases at J, with 9 bases in the middle. In DNA, the CDR3 is TGCAGTGCTAGAGACTTTGAAAGCTCTGGGGCCAACGTCCTGACTTTC. Its translation is CSARDFESSGANVLTF.

The sample holds a few counts of this clonotype. The chain recombines TRBV11-2 with TRBJ1-2; D call uncertain. CDR1 SGHAT and CDR2 FQNNGV come from the germline V gene. The CDR3 sequence is 12 residues long. V was trimmed by 0 bases and J by 6 bases, leaving 5 bases between them. Written as DNA, the CDR3 is TGTGCCAGCAGCTTAGAAGCTAATGGCTACACCTTC. This translates into CASSLEANGYTF.

The V gene is TRBV30, the J gene TRBJ2-3; unclear D gene. Per the germline V gene, CDR1 is GTSNPN and CDR2 is SVGIG (reference sequence). This CDR3 spans 13 amino acids. The ends were cut back, 0 bases at V and 4 bases at J, with 8 bases in the middle. The CDR3: CAWSVRRADTQYF. The CDR3, as DNA: TGTGCCTGGAGTGTACGTCGGGCAGATACGCAGTATTTT.

This clonotype was seen more than once but under ten times. This rearrangement joins TRBV5-1 to TRBJ1-1, with a weak D call TRBD1 (5 bases). Looked up from germline, CDR1 is SGHRS and CDR2 is YFSETQ. Trimming removed 0 bases at V and 4 bases at J, with 13 bases between. The CDR3 is made up of 15 amino acids. In DNA form, the CDR3 reads TGCGCCAGCAGCTTGGTGGTCAGGGAGGTCACTGAAGCTTTCTTT. Amino acids: CASSLVVREVTEAFF.